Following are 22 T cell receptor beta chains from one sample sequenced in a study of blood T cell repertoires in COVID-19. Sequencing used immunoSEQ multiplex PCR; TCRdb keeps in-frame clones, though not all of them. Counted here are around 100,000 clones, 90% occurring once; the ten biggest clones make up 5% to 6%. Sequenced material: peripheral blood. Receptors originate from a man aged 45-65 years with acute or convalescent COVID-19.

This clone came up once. The CDR3 bases are TGTGCCAGCAGGCCCGGGACACCCTCCAATGAGCAGTTCTTC. It encodes CASRPGTPSNEQFF. The V and J genes are TRBV7-9 and TRBJ2-1; possible D gene TRBD1, 6 bases. This CDR3 is 14 amino acids long. Germline V CDR1 and CDR2: SEHNR, FQNEAQ (reference sequence). Trimming stripped 6 bases from V and 6 bases from J, with 15 bases between.

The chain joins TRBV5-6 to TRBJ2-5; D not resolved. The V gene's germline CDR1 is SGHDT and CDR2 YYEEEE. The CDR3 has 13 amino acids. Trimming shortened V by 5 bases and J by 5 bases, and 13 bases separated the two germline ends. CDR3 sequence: CASREIKEETQYF. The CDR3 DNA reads TGTGCCAGCAGAGAAATAAAAGAGGAGACCCAGTACTTC. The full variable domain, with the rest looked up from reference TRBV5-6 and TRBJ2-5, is DAGVTQSPTHLIKTRGQQVTLRCSPKSGHDTVSWYQQALGQGPQFIFQYYEEEERQRGNFPDRFSGHQFPNYSSELNVNALLLGDSALYLCASREIKEETQYFGPGTRLLVL.

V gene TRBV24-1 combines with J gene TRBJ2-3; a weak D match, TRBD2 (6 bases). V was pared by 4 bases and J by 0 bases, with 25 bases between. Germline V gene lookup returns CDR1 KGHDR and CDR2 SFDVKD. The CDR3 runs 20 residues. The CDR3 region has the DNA TGTGCCACCAGTGACCCGACCGCGGGGCGTTTAACAACTAGCACAGATACGCAGTATTTT. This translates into CATSDPTAGRLTTSTDTQYF.

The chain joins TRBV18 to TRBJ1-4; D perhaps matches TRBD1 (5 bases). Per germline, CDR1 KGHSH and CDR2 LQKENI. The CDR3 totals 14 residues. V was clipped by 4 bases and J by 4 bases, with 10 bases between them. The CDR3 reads CASSLQGLNEKLFF. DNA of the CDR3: TGTGCCAGCTCACTGCAGGGACTTAATGAAAAACTGTTTTTT. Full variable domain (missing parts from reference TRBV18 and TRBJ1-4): NAGVMQNPRHLVRRRGQEARLRCSPMKGHSHVYWYRQLPEEGLKFMVYLQKENIIDESGMPKERFSAEFPKEGPSILRIQQVVRGDSAAYFCASSLQGLNEKLFFGSGTQLSVL.

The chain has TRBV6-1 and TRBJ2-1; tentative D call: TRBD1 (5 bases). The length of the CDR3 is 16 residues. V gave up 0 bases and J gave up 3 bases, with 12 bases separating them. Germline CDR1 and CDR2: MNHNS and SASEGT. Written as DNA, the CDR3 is TGTGCCAGCAGTGAAGCGCCGAGAGACAGCTACAATGAGCAGTTCTTC. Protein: CASSEAPRDSYNEQFF.

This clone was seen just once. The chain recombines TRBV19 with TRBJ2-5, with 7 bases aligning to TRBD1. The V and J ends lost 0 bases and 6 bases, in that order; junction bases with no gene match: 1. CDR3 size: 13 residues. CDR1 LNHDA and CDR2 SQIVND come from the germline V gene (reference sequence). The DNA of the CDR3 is TGTGCCAGTAGTATAGATAGGGGGCAGACCCAGTACTTC. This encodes CASSIDRGQTQYF.

CDR3 DNA: TGTGCCAGCAGCTTAGGGACAGGGGTGAACACTGAAGCTTTCTTT. Translating gives CASSLGTGVNTEAFF. This chain connects TRBV7-8 to TRBJ1-1; 9 bases map to TRBD1. Per the germline V gene, CDR1 is SGHVS and CDR2 is FQNEAQ. The CDR3 consists of 15 residues. With 1 base clipped from V and 0 bases from J, the junction kept 0 bases outside the gene matches. The full variable domain, with the rest looked up from reference TRBV7-8 and TRBJ1-1, is GAGVSQSPRYKVAKRGQDVALRCDPISGHVSLFWYQQALGQGPEFLTYFQNEAQLDKSGLPSDRFFAERPEGSVSTLKIQRTQQEDSAVYLCASSLGTGVNTEAFFGQGTRLTVV.

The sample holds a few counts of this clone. Here the CDR3 reads CASSFPWGGYEQYF. In DNA, the CDR3 is TGTGCCAGCAGCTTCCCCTGGGGGGGCTACGAGCAGTACTTC. The rearrangement uses TRBV7-9 and TRBJ2-7; 7 nucleotides match TRBD2. The CDR3 covers 14 residues. Germline values: CDR1 SEHNR, CDR2 FQNEAQ (reference sequence). V shed 3 bases and J 3 bases; nucleotides not matched to a gene: 5.

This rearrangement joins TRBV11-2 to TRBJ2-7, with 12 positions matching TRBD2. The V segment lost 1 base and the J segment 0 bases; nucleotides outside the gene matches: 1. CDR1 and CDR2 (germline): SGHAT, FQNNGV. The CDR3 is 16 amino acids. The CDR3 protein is CASSLGTSGNSYEQYF. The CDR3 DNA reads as TGTGCCAGCAGCTTAGGGACTAGCGGGAACTCCTACGAGCAGTACTTC.

CDR3 loop: CASSPGQGEGEQFF. CDR3 DNA sequence: TGTGCCAGCAGCCCCGGACAGGGGGAGGGTGAGCAGTTCTTC. This chain connects TRBV3-1 (or the pseudogene TRBV3-2) to TRBJ2-1, with 10 bases aligning to TRBD1. The germline V gene has CDR1 LGHDT and CDR2 YNNKEL (reference sequence). V dropped 4 bases and J dropped 9; count of bases not matched to a gene: 6. The CDR3 is made up of 14 amino acids.

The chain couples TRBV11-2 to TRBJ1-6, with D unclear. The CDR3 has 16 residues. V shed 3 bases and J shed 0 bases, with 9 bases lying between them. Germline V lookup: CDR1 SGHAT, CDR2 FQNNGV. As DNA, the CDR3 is TGTGCCAGCAGCTTGAGAACGAGCTCCTATAATTCACCCCTCCACTTT. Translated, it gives CASSLRTSSYNSPLHF.

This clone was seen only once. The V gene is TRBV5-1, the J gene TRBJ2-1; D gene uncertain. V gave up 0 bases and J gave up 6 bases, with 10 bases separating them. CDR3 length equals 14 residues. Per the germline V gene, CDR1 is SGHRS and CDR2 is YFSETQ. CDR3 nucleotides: TGCGCCAGCAGCTTGGCCCGGAGCCCCAATGAGCAGTTCTTC. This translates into CASSLARSPNEQFF. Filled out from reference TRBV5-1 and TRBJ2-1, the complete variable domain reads KAGVTQTPRYLIKTRGQQVTLSCSPISGHRSVSWYQQTPGQGLQFLFEYFSETQRNKGNFPGRFSGRQFSNSRSEMNVSTLELGDSALYLCASSLARSPNEQFFGPGTRLTVL.

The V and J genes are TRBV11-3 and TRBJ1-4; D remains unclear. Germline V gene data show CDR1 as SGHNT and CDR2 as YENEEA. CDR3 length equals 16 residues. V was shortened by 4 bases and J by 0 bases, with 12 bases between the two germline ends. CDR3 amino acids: CASSSGLRATNEKLFF. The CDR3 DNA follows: TGTGCCAGCAGCTCAGGTCTCCGTGCAACTAATGAAAAACTGTTTTTT.

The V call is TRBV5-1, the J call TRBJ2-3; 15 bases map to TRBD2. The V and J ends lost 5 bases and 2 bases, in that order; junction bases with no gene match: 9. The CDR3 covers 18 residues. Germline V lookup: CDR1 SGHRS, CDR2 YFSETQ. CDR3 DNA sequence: TGCGCCAGCAGAACGAGGACTAGCGGGAGGGCCTTCACAGATACGCAGTATTTT. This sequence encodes CASRTRTSGRAFTDTQYF. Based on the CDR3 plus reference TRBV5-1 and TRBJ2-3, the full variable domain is KAGVTQTPRYLIKTRGQQVTLSCSPISGHRSVSWYQQTPGQGLQFLFEYFSETQRNKGNFPGRFSGRQFSNSRSEMNVSTLELGDSALYLCASRTRTSGRAFTDTQYFGPGTRLTVL.

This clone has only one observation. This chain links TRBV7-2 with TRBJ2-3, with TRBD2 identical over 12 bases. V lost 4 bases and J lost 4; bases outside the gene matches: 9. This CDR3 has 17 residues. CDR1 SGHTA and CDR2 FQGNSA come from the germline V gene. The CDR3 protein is CASSSRTSGNAADTQYF. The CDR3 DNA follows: TGTGCCAGCAGCTCCCGGACTAGCGGGAATGCCGCAGATACGCAGTATTTT.

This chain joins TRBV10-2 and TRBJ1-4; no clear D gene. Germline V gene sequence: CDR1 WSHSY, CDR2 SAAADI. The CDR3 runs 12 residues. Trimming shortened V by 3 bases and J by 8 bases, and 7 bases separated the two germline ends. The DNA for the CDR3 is TGCGCCAGCAGTGAATCGGGAGAAAAACTGTTTTTT. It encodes CASSESGEKLFF.

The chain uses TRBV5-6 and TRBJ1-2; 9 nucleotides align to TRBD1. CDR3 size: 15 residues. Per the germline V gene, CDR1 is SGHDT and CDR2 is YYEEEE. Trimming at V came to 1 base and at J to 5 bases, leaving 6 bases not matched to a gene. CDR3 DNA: TGTGCCAGCAGCTTGAGTGGGACAGGGAGGTATGGCTACACCTTC. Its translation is CASSLSGTGRYGYTF.

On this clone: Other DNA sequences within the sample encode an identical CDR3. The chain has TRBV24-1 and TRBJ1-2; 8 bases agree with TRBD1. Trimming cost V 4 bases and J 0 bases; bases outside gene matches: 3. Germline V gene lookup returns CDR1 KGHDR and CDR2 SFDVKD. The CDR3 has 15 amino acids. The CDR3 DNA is TGTGCCACCAGTGACCCGGGACAGGCTAACTATGGCTACACCTTC. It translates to CATSDPGQANYGYTF.

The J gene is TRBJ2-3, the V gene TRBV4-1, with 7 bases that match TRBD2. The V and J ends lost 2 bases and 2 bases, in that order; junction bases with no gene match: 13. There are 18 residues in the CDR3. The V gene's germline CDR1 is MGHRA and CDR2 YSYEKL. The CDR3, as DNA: TGCGCCAGCAGCCAAAGCCCTTCCGGGACTATAGTCACAGATACGCAGTATTTT. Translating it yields CASSQSPSGTIVTDTQYF.

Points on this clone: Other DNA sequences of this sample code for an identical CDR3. CDR3 in DNA: TGCGCCAGCAGCCTGACTAGCGCCCAAGAGACCCAGTACTTC. This gives the protein CASSLTSAQETQYF. The chain carries TRBV5-1 and TRBJ2-5; 8 nucleotides agree with TRBD2. V lost 4 bases, J lost 1 base, and 3 bases stayed unmatched. The CDR3 contains 14 residues. Germline CDR1 and CDR2: SGHRS and YFSETQ.

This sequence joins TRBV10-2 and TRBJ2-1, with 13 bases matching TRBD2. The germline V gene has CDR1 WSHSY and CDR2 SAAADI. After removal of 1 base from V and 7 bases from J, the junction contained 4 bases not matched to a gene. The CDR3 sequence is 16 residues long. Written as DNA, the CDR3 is TGCGCCAGCAGTGAGTTACTAGCGGGAGGGAGGAATGAGCAGTTCTTC. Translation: CASSELLAGGRNEQFF.

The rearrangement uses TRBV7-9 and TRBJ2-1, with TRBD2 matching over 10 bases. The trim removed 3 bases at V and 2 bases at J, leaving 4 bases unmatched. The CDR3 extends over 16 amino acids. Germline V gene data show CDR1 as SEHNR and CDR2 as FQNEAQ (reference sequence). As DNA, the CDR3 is TGTGCCAGCAGCTTGGCTAGCGGGGGAGCCTACAATGAGCAGTTCTTC. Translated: CASSLASGGAYNEQFF.